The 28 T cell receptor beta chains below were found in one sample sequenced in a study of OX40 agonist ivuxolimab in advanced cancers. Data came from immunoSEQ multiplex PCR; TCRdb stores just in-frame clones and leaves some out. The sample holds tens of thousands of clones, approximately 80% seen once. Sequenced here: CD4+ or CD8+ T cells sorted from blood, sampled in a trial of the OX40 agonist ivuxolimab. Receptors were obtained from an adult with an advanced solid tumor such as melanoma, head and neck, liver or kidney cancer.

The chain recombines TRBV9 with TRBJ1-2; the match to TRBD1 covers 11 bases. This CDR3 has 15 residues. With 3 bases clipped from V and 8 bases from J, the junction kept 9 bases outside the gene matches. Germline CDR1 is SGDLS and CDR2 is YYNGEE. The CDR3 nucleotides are TGTGCCAGCAGCGGATCCGGGACAGGGGGTACGGGCTACACCTTC. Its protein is CASSGSGTGGTGYTF. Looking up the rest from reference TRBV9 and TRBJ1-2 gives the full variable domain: DSGVTQTPKHLITATGQRVTLRCSPRSGDLSVYWYQQSLDQGLQFLIQYYNGEERAKGNILERFSAQQFPDLHSELNLSSLELGDSALYFCASSGSGTGGTGYTFGSGTRLTVV.

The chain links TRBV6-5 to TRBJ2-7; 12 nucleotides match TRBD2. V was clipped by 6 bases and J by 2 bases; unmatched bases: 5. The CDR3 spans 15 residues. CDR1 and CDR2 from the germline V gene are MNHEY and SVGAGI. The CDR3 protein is CASSTTSGRTYEQYF. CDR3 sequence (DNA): TGTGCCAGCAGCACTACTAGCGGGAGGACCTACGAGCAGTACTTC.

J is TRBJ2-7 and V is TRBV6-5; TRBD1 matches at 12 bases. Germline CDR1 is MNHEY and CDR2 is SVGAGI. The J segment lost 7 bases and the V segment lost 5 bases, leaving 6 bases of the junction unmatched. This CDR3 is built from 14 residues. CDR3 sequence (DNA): TGTGCCAGCAGTGTGGGACAGGGGGCTGGAGAGCAGTACTTC. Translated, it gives CASSVGQGAGEQYF.

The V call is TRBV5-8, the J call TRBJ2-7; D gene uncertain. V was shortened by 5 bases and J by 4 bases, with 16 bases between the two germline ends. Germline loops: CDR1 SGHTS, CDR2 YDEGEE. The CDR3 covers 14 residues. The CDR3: CASRFPAYGYEQYF. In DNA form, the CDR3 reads TGTGCCAGCAGGTTTCCGGCATACGGGTACGAGCAGTACTTC.

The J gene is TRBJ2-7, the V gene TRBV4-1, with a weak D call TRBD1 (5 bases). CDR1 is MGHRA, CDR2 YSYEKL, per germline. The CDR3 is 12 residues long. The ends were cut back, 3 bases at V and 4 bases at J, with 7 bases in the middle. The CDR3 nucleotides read TGCGCCAGCAGCCACCAGGGTTACGAGCAGTACTTC. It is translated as CASSHQGYEQYF.

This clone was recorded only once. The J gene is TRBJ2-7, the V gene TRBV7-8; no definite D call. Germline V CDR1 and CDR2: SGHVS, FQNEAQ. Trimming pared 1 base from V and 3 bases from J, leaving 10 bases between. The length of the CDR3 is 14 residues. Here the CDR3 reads CASSLDRQVYEQYF. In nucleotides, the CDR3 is TGTGCCAGCAGCTTAGATCGGCAGGTCTACGAGCAGTACTTC.

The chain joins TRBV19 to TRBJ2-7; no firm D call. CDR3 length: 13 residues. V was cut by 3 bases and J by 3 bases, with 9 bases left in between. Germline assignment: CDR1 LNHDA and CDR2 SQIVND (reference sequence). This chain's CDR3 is CASSMTTNYEQYF. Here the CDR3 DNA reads TGTGCCAGTAGTATGACGACAAACTACGAGCAGTACTTC. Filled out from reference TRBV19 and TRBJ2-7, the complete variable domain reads DGGITQSPKYLFRKEGQNVTLSCEQNLNHDAMYWYRQDPGQGLRLIYYSQIVNDFQKGDIAEGYSVSREKKESFPLTVTSAQKNPTAFYLCASSMTTNYEQYFGPGTRLTVT.

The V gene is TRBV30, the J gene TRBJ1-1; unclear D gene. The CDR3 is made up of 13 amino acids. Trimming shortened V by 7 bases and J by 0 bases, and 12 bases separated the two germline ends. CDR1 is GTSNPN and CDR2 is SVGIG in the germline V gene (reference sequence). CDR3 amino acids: CAFSLIMNTEAFF. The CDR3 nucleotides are TGTGCCTTCAGCCTAATAATGAACACTGAAGCTTTCTTT. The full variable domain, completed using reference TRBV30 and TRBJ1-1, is SQTIHQWPATLVQPVGSPLSLECTVEGTSNPNLYWYRQAAGRGLQLLFYSVGIGQISSEVPQNLSASRPQDRQFILSSKKLLLSDSGFYLCAFSLIMNTEAFFGQGTRLTVV.

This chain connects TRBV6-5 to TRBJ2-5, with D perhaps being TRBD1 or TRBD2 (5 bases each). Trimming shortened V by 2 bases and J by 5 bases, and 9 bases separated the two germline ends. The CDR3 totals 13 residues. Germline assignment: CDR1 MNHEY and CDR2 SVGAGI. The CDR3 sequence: CASSYRGGETQYF. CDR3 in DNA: TGTGCCAGCAGTTACAGGGGCGGGGAGACCCAGTACTTC.

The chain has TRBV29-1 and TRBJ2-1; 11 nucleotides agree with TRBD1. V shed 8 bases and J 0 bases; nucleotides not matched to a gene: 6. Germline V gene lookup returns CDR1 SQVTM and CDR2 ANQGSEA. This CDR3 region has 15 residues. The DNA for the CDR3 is TGCAGCTCAGCCGGGACAGGGGGCTCCTACAATGAGCAGTTCTTC. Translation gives CSSAGTGGSYNEQFF.

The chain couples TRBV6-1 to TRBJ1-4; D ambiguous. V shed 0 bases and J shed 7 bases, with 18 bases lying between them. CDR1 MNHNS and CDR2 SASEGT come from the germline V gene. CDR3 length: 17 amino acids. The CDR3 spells CASSEAEGKVIGEKLFF. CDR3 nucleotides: TGTGCCAGCAGTGAAGCCGAGGGAAAAGTAATAGGTGAAAAACTGTTTTTT.

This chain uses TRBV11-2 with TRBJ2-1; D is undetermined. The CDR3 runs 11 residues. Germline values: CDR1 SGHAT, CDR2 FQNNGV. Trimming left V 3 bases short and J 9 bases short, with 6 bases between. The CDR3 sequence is CASSLGGEQFF. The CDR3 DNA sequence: TGTGCCAGCAGCTTGGGTGGTGAGCAGTTCTTC.

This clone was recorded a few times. The CDR3 DNA sequence: TGTGCCAGCAGCTTCGACTTGTACGAGCAGTACTTC. It is translated as CASSFDLYEQYF. This rearrangement joins TRBV11-2 to TRBJ2-7; D is uncertain. CDR1 and CDR2 from the germline V gene are SGHAT and FQNNGV. The CDR3 is 12 residues long. Deletions cut 3 bases from V and 4 bases from J, with 7 bases between.

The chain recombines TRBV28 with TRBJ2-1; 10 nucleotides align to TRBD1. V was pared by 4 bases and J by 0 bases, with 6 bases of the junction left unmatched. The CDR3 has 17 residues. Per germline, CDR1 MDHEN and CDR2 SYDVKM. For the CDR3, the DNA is TGTGCCAGCAGTTCAGGACAGGGGGAGCACTCCTACAATGAGCAGTTCTTC. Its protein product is CASSSGQGEHSYNEQFF.

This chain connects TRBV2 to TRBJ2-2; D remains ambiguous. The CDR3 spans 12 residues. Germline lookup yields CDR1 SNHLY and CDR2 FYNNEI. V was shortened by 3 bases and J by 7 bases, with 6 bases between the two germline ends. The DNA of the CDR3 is TGTGCCAGCAGTGATTCTGGCGGGGAGCTGTTTTTT. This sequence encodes CASSDSGGELFF.

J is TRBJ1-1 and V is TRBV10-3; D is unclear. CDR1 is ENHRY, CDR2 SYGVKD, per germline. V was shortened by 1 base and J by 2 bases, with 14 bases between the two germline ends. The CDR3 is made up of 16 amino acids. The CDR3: CAISELRSWPNTEAFF. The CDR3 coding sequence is TGTGCCATCAGTGAGTTAAGATCCTGGCCCAACACTGAAGCTTTCTTT.

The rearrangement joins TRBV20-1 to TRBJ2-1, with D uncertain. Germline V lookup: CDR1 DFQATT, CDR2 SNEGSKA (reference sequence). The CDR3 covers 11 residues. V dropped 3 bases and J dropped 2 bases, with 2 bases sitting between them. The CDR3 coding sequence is TGCAGTGCTAGTGCCTACAATGAGCAGTTCTTC. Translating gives CSASAYNEQFF.

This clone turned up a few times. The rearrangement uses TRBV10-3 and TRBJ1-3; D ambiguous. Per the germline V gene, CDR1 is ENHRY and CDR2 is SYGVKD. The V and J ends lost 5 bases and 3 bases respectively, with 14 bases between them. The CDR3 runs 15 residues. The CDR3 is CAISYMEVGGNTIYF. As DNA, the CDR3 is TGTGCCATCAGTTACATGGAGGTTGGTGGAAACACCATATATTTT.

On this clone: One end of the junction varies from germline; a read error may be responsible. In DNA form, the CDR3 reads TGTGTCAGCACTCCCGGGACAGAGAATGAAAAACTGTTTTTT. This translates into CVSTPGTENEKLFF. V usage is TRBV6-4 and J usage is TRBJ1-4, with 7 bases that match TRBD1. The CDR3 has 14 residues. Germline CDR1 is MRHNA and CDR2 is SNTAGT.

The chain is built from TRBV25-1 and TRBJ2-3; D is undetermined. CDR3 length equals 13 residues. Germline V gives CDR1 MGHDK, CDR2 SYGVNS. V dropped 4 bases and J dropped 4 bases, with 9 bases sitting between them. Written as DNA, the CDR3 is TGTGCCAGCAGTGGGGGTGGTGCAGATACGCAGTATTTT. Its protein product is CASSGGGADTQYF.

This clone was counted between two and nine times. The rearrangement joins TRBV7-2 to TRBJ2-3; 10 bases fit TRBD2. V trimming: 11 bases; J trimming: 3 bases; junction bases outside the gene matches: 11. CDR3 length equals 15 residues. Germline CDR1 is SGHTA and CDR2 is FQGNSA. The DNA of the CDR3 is TGTGCCGCAGAGGGTAGCGGGAGGAAAACAGATACGCAGTATTTT. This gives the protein CAAEGSGRKTDTQYF. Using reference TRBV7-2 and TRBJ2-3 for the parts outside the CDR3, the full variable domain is GAGVSQSPSNKVTEKGKDVELRCDPISGHTALYWYRQSLGQGLEFLIYFQGNSAPDKSGLPSDRFSAERTGGSVSTLTIQRTQQEDSAVYLCAAEGSGRKTDTQYFGPGTRLTVL.

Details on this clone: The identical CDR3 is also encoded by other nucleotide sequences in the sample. The CDR3 DNA is TGTGCCAGCAGCCGCGCCCTGGGGGGGAGACAGCCCCAGCATTTT. It is translated as CASSRALGGRQPQHF. The chain has TRBV14 and TRBJ1-5; a possible D gene is TRBD1 (5 bases). This CDR3 spans 15 amino acids. CDR1 and CDR2 from the germline V gene are SGHDN and FVKESK. The ends were cut back, 4 bases at V and 7 bases at J, with 17 bases in the middle.

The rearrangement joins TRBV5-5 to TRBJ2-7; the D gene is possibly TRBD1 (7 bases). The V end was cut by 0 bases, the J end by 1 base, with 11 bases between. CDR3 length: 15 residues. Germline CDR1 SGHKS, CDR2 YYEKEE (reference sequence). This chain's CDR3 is CASSLETGTSYEQYF. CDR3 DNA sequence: TGTGCCAGCAGCTTGGAGACAGGGACTTCCTACGAGCAGTACTTC.

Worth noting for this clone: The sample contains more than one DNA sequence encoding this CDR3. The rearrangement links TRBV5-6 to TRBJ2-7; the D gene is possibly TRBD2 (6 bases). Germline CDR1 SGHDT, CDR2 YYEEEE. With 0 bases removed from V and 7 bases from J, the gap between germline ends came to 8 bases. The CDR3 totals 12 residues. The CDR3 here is CASSLGGGEQYF. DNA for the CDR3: TGTGCCAGCAGCTTGGGGGGAGGTGAGCAGTACTTC.

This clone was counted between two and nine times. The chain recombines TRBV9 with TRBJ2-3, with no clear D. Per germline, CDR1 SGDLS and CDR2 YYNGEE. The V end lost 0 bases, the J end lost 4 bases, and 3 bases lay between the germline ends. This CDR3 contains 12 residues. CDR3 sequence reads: CASSVGADTQYF. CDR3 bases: TGTGCCAGCAGCGTAGGTGCAGATACGCAGTATTTT. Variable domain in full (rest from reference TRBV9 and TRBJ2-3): DSGVTQTPKHLITATGQRVTLRCSPRSGDLSVYWYQQSLDQGLQFLIQYYNGEERAKGNILERFSAQQFPDLHSELNLSSLELGDSALYFCASSVGADTQYFGPGTRLTVL.

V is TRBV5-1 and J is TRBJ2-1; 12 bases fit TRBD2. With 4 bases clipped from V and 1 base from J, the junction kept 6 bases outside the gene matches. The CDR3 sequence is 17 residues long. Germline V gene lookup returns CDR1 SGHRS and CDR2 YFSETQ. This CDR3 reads CASSPPTSGGSYNEQFF. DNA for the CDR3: TGCGCCAGCAGCCCACCTACTAGCGGGGGGTCCTACAATGAGCAGTTCTTC.

CDR3 sequence (DNA): TGCGCCAGCAGCGACGTGGAGGGGAGGGTGGAGCAGTACTTC. Amino acid sequence: CASSDVEGRVEQYF. The chain has TRBV4-1 and TRBJ2-7; 7 nucleotides line up with TRBD2. CDR3 length: 14 amino acids. Germline loops: CDR1 MGHRA, CDR2 YSYEKL. Trimming removed 5 bases from V and 7 bases from J; junction bases left unmatched: 11.

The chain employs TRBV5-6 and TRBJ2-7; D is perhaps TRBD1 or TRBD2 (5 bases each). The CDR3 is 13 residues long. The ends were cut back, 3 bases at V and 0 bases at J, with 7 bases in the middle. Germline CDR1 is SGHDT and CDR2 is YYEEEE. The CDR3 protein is CASSWGTSYEQYF. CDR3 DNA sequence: TGTGCCAGCAGCTGGGGGACCTCCTACGAGCAGTACTTC.